Each of the 22 T cell receptor beta chains below was sequenced from the same sample in a study of response to subunit inactivated influenza vaccine. TCRdb re-derived calls from the RT-PCR reads in MiXCR, one entry per CDR3 protein. The sample gives more than 550,000 distinct CDR3 sequences, 10% to 12% of which show up once; about 10% is in the top ten. The same data also contributed to another study, on T cells expressing NK-cell markers. That paper states: The cDNA for TCR beta came from 5'RACE template switching with UMIs.

Sequenced here: PBMCs from blood, sampled on the day of vaccination. The receptors were sampled from a middle-aged man who received an inactivated influenza vaccine.

This clonotype was observed a handful of times. This chain links TRBV6-5 with TRBJ2-5, with D possibly being TRBD2 (6 bases). The germline gives CDR1 MNHEY, CDR2 SVGAGI. The CDR3 totals 16 residues. Trimming removed 1 base at V and 3 bases at J, with 15 bases between. CDR3 in amino acids: CASSYFFRENEETQYF. The CDR3 nucleotides are TGTGCCAGCAGTTACTTCTTCCGGGAGAATGAAGAGACCCAGTACTTC.

This rearrangement joins TRBV20-1 to TRBJ2-7; no reliable D call. V shed 8 bases and J shed 4 bases, with 15 bases lying between them. Germline CDR1 DFQATT, CDR2 SNEGSKA (reference sequence). This CDR3 has 12 residues. The DNA for the CDR3 is TGCAGTCCTCTGTCACAGCGATACGAGCAGTACTTC. This sequence encodes CSPLSQRYEQYF.

This clonotype was detected a few times. The genes are TRBV7-2 and TRBJ2-4, with 8 bases aligning to TRBD1. Unmatched junction bases numbered 8, after V lost 5 bases and J lost 11 bases. Germline loops: CDR1 SGHTA, CDR2 FQGNSA. This CDR3 comprises 13 residues. CDR3 nucleotide sequence: TGTGCCAGCAGCATCGACAGGGGAGGTTTTCAGTACTTC. Protein product: CASSIDRGGFQYF.

The rearrangement joins TRBV28 to TRBJ1-4; tentatively, D is TRBD1 (5 bases). CDR1 MDHEN and CDR2 SYDVKM come from the germline V gene. V was trimmed by 1 base and J by 10 bases, leaving 13 bases between them. This CDR3 has 14 amino acids. The CDR3 sequence is CASSLSGGGGKLFF. CDR3 sequence (DNA): TGTGCCAGCAGTTTATCGGGCGGGGGAGGAAAACTGTTTTTT.

The chain recombines TRBV7-2 with TRBJ1-2, with unresolved D. Trimming pared 7 bases from V and 6 bases from J, leaving 12 bases between. This CDR3 is built from 12 residues. Germline CDR1 reads SGHTA; CDR2 reads FQGNSA. The CDR3 nucleotides are TGTGCCAGCACCCCGGGGTACCATGGCTACACCTTC. This gives the protein CASTPGYHGYTF.

V is TRBV12-3 or TRBV12-4 and J is TRBJ2-1, with 7 bases matching TRBD1. The CDR3 consists of 17 residues. The junction had 11 bases not matched to a gene; V was cut back by 3 bases and J by 3 bases. The DNA of the CDR3 is TGTGCCAGCAGTTTGCCGGCTGGACAGGCTTACTACAATGAGCAGTTCTTC. It specifies CASSLPAGQAYYNEQFF.

This clonotype was seen more than once but under ten times. The chain links TRBV5-5 to TRBJ2-5, with TRBD1 matching 9 bases. V lost 2 bases to trimming and J lost 5 bases; unmatched junction nucleotides: 4. CDR3 size: 14 residues. CDR1 and CDR2 (germline): SGHKS, YYEKEE (reference sequence). This chain's CDR3 is CASSLTGGWETQYF. The CDR3 nucleotides read TGTGCCAGCAGCTTAACAGGGGGCTGGGAGACCCAGTACTTC.

This clonotype appeared a few times. The chain recombines TRBV4-2 with TRBJ2-4, with a possible D match to TRBD2 (6 bases). Germline V gene sequence: CDR1 LGHNA, CDR2 YNFKEQ. The CDR3 runs 16 residues. Between the trimmed V and J ends, which lost 1 base and 5 bases, there was a span of 15 bases. The CDR3 DNA reads TGTGCCAGCAGCCAAGCTAGCGCCGGGGTCGAAAACATTCAGTACTTC. Amino acids: CASSQASAGVENIQYF.

In this sample, this clonotype turned up many times. CDR3 sequence reads: CASSQDPANYGYTF. CDR3 nucleotide sequence: TGTGCCAGCAGCCAAGATCCAGCTAACTATGGCTACACCTTC. This chain connects TRBV3-1 to TRBJ1-2; D not certain. Trimming pared 0 bases from V and 0 bases from J, leaving 5 bases between. This CDR3 is 14 amino acids long. Germline-derived CDR1 and CDR2 are LGHDT and YNNKEL (reference sequence).

The chain has TRBV5-1 and TRBJ2-7, with 9 bases matching TRBD2. CDR3 size: 15 residues. Losses at the gene ends were 4 bases for V and 0 bases for J; bases not matched to a gene: 5. Germline V gene sequence: CDR1 SGHRS, CDR2 YFSETQ. The CDR3 reads CASSLLAGDSYEQYF. DNA for the CDR3: TGCGCCAGCAGCCTACTAGCGGGTGACTCCTACGAGCAGTACTTC.

This clonotype was picked up a small number of times. The chain combines TRBV7-2 with TRBJ2-7; 8 bases are shared with TRBD1. The V segment lost 2 bases and the J segment 6 bases; nucleotides outside the gene matches: 6. From germline, CDR1 is SGHTA and CDR2 FQGNSA. The CDR3 sequence is 14 residues long. CDR3 in amino acids: CASSLLQGAREQYF. The CDR3 coding sequence is TGTGCCAGCAGCTTACTTCAGGGGGCACGCGAGCAGTACTTC.

This clonotype occurred a few times. The V call is TRBV5-6, the J call TRBJ2-3; possible D gene TRBD1, 6 bases. The length of the CDR3 is 15 residues. The ends were cut back, 4 bases at V and 1 base at J, with 13 bases in the middle. The germline V gene has CDR1 SGHDT and CDR2 YYEEEE. CDR3 region: CASSQRQDGTDTQYF. The CDR3, as DNA: TGTGCCAGCAGCCAGCGACAGGACGGCACAGATACGCAGTATTTT.

The chain recombines TRBV5-1 with TRBJ1-3; no reliable D call. Germline V gene sequence: CDR1 SGHRS, CDR2 YFSETQ. This CDR3 comprises 16 residues. Between the trimmed V and J ends, which lost 0 bases and 2 bases, there was a span of 12 bases. CDR3 sequence: CASSLGHPGPGNTIYF. CDR3 coding DNA: TGCGCCAGCAGCTTGGGCCACCCAGGACCTGGAAACACCATATATTTT.

This clonotype was seen ten or more times. V and J are TRBV7-9 and TRBJ2-1; TRBD2 matches 10 bases. The V gene end was trimmed by 6 bases and the J gene end by 9 bases; junction bases not matched to a gene: 11. This CDR3 has 15 amino acids. Germline-derived CDR1 and CDR2 are SEHNR and FQNEAQ (reference sequence). For the CDR3, the DNA is TGTGCCAGCAGAAGGGCCGGGACTAGCGTCAGTGAGCAGTTCTTC. It yields the protein CASRRAGTSVSEQFF.

The genes are TRBV12-3 or TRBV12-4 and TRBJ1-4; D unclear. The CDR3 has 15 residues. V lost 0 bases, J lost 4 bases, and 9 bases lay in between. This CDR3 is CASSLAGDLNEKLFF. In nucleotides, the CDR3 is TGTGCCAGCAGTTTAGCGGGAGATCTTAATGAAAAACTGTTTTTT.

There are a few counts of this clonotype. The chain is built from TRBV15 and TRBJ1-6; a weak D match, TRBD1 (5 bases). Germline CDR1 reads LNHNV; CDR2 reads YYDKDF (reference sequence). There are 13 residues in the CDR3. Trimming cost V 5 bases and J 6 bases, with 8 bases left between them. CDR3 amino acids: CATSGRGNSPLHF. The CDR3 DNA sequence: TGTGCCACCAGCGGTAGGGGTAATTCACCCCTCCACTTT.

This clonotype was picked up a small number of times. The rearrangement links TRBV9 to TRBJ1-1; weak D call: TRBD1 (6 bases). V lost 0 bases and J 4 bases, leaving 19 bases between the germline ends. The germline gives CDR1 SGDLS, CDR2 YYNGEE. The CDR3 runs to 17 residues. CDR3 DNA sequence: TGTGCCAGCAGCGTAGAGCCTGTACTCAAGGGGGGCACTGAAGCTTTCTTT. This codes for CASSVEPVLKGGTEAFF. The entire variable domain, with the rest obtained from reference TRBV9 and TRBJ1-1, is as follows: DSGVTQTPKHLITATGQRVTLRCSPRSGDLSVYWYQQSLDQGLQFLIQYYNGEERAKGNILERFSAQQFPDLHSELNLSSLELGDSALYFCASSVEPVLKGGTEAFFGQGTRLTVV.

V and J are TRBV7-2 and TRBJ2-3; 8 bases match TRBD1. Unmatched junction bases numbered 11, after V lost 5 bases and J lost 7 bases. The germline CDR1 and CDR2 sequences are SGHTA and FQGNSA. The CDR3 has 15 residues. The CDR3 sequence is CASSATRTGTNTQYF. The CDR3 coding sequence is TGTGCCAGCAGCGCTACACGGACAGGGACCAATACGCAGTATTTT.

The chain joins TRBV12-3 or TRBV12-4 to TRBJ1-3, with D possibly TRBD1 on 6 matching bases. The CDR3 runs 15 residues. V gave up 5 bases and J gave up 0 bases, with 11 bases separating them. For the CDR3, the DNA is TGTGCCAGCAGTGGACAGTCGGGCTCTGGAAACACCATATATTTT. This sequence encodes CASSGQSGSGNTIYF.

This chain links TRBV5-1 with TRBJ2-1, with 8 positions matching TRBD1. The CDR3 is made up of 15 amino acids. In germline, CDR1 is SGHRS, CDR2 YFSETQ. Germline trimming cut 3 bases from V and 9 bases from J; bases unmatched to any gene: 11. The CDR3 sequence is CASSWRATGVGEQFF. The CDR3 bases are TGCGCCAGCAGCTGGCGGGCGACAGGGGTGGGTGAGCAGTTCTTC.

Only a few counts were recorded for this clonotype. This chain joins TRBV3-1 and TRBJ2-2, with D uncertain. The CDR3 has 11 amino acids. Germline V gene data show CDR1 as LGHDT and CDR2 as YNNKEL (reference sequence). V lost 4 bases to trimming and J lost 7 bases, with 4 bases between them. CDR3 sequence: CASSPNGELFF. DNA for the CDR3: TGTGCCAGCAGCCCAAACGGGGAGCTGTTTTTT.

This clonotype was detected a few times. V usage is TRBV12-3 or TRBV12-4 and J usage is TRBJ2-2, with a weak D call TRBD1 (5 bases). V was pared by 3 bases and J by 1 base, with 9 bases between. This CDR3 is 15 amino acids long. CDR3 in DNA: TGTGCCAGCAGTTTTGTTACAGGGAACACCGGGGAGCTGTTTTTT. It is translated as CASSFVTGNTGELFF.